This T cell receptor beta chain came from a study of beta chain features in type 1 diabetes. Study-level information: No age, gender or cell yield differences were seen between patients and healthy donors.

Expressed TCRB transcripts got sequenced, as all isolated RNA was reverse transcribed. Naive, central memory and regulatory T cell samples averaged roughly 3.7 million reads. Only in-frame clones appear in the TCRdb table, and some are missing; sequencing was by immunoSEQ multiplex PCR. This repertoire shows 500,000 to 700,000 clones, roughly 15% found once; its top ten account for about 0.093%. Via CD45RO/CCR7/CD25/CD127/CD95/CD27, cells of the CD4+ naive, central memory, regulatory and stem cell-like memory subsets were sorted. Between the trimmed V and J ends, which lost 3 bases and 6 bases, there was a span of 9 bases. The CDR3 sequence is 13 residues long. Germline-derived CDR1 and CDR2 are SGHDN and FVKESK.

Sequenced material: naive CD4+ T cells from blood. The chain couples TRBV14 to TRBJ1-5; tentatively, D is TRBD1 (6 bases). The sequence came from a man between 18 and 29 years old in good health. The CDR3 region is CASSQDSAQPQHF. The DNA for the CDR3 is TGTGCCAGCAGCCAGGACAGTGCTCAGCCCCAGCATTTT. The full variable domain, rest sourced from reference TRBV14 and TRBJ1-5, is EAGVTQFPSHSVIEKGQTVTLRCDPISGHDNLYWYRRVMGKEIKFLLHFVKESKQDESGMPNNRFLAERTGGTYSTLKVQPAELEDSGVYFCASSQDSAQPQHFGDGTRLSIL.